These T cell receptor beta chains were read from a single sample in a study of patients and donors after allogeneic stem cell transplantation. MiXCR, applied by TCRdb to the RT-PCR reads, yields one record per CDR3 protein. The sample lists more than 850,000 distinct CDR3 sequences, about a sixth occurring once. Sequencing was carried out using blood, either unsorted or a sorted T cell fraction (not recorded which). The receptors were gathered from a human donor who was either an allogeneic HSCT recipient or a stem cell or donor lymphocyte infusion donor (not recorded which). It is not recorded whose cells these are; they may come from a transplant donor. CDR3s include the opening cysteine and the closing phenylalanine or tryptophan.

v_call: TRBV7-2
j_call: TRBJ1-1
cdr3_aa: CASRPVLNTEAFF

v_call: TRBV10-3
j_call: TRBJ2-7
cdr3_aa: CAISGGTNYEQYF

v_call: TRBV10-3
j_call: TRBJ2-7
cdr3_aa: CAISVTGGEEQYF

v_call: TRBV2
j_call: TRBJ1-2
cdr3_aa: CASDRHGYTF

v_call: TRBV20-1
j_call: TRBJ1-5
cdr3_aa: CSARDRRGAQPQHF

v_call: TRBV27
j_call: TRBJ1-6
cdr3_aa: CASRGDRVYNSPLHF

v_call: TRBV9
j_call: TRBJ1-1
cdr3_aa: CASSPMDLMNTEAFF

v_call: TRBV10-3
j_call: TRBJ2-1
cdr3_aa: CAINLSGRHNEQFF

v_call: TRBV7-7
j_call: TRBJ2-1
cdr3_aa: CASSLGGELQDNEQFF

v_call: TRBV20-1
j_call: TRBJ2-5
cdr3_aa: CSAGDGSKETQYF

v_call: TRBV12-3/TRBV12-4
j_call: TRBJ1-4
cdr3_aa: CASTRYRNEKLFF

v_call: TRBV18
j_call: TRBJ2-3
cdr3_aa: CASSPPSRHFSTDTQYF

v_call: TRBV3-1
j_call: TRBJ2-4
cdr3_aa: CASSPGGPSGIAKNIQYF

v_call: TRBV30
j_call: TRBJ2-1
cdr3_aa: CACGQSDNEQFF

v_call: TRBV2
j_call: TRBJ1-2
cdr3_aa: CASRGGRTRGYTF

v_call: TRBV7-9
j_call: TRBJ1-4
cdr3_aa: CASSLVAQGNEKLFF

v_call: TRBV20-1
j_call: TRBJ2-2
cdr3_aa: CSAVQGRTNTGELFF

v_call: TRBV6-5
j_call: TRBJ1-1
cdr3_aa: CASSLGLWEKEAFF

v_call: TRBV21-1
j_call: TRBJ2-7
cdr3_aa: CASSKDTGPHYEQYF

v_call: TRBV3-1
j_call: TRBJ2-5
cdr3_aa: CASSQGVTRETQYF

v_call: TRBV27
j_call: TRBJ2-2
cdr3_aa: CASSSLSTRSTGELFF

v_call: TRBV6-2/TRBV6-3
j_call: TRBJ2-3
cdr3_aa: CASSYSASGRTTDTQYF

v_call: TRBV12-3/TRBV12-4
j_call: TRBJ1-5
cdr3_aa: CASSPEAGYSNQPQHF

v_call: TRBV9
j_call: TRBJ2-3
cdr3_aa: CASSVGVGGIFTDTQYF

v_call: TRBV12-3/TRBV12-4
j_call: TRBJ1-1
cdr3_aa: CASTPRLLTEAFF

v_call: TRBV7-2
j_call: TRBJ2-7
cdr3_aa: CASSLVGQGYEQYF

v_call: TRBV15
j_call: TRBJ2-7
cdr3_aa: CATSNQGSGEQYF

v_call: TRBV12-3/TRBV12-4
j_call: TRBJ1-1
cdr3_aa: CASSLGGSMNTEAFF

v_call: TRBV9
j_call: TRBJ2-1
cdr3_aa: CASSVVGGTSGSYNEQFF

v_call: TRBV3-1
j_call: TRBJ2-3
cdr3_aa: CASSQGWTAWSDTQYF

v_call: TRBV7-9
j_call: TRBJ2-1
cdr3_aa: CASSLQGYNEQFF

v_call: TRBV5-6
j_call: TRBJ1-2
cdr3_aa: CASSAGQGGPGYTF

v_call: TRBV15
j_call: TRBJ2-3
cdr3_aa: CATTKTSGPPTDTQYF

v_call: TRBV11-2
j_call: TRBJ1-2
cdr3_aa: CASSSSSQGAFVKGYTF

v_call: TRBV2
j_call: TRBJ2-3
cdr3_aa: CASSETATITDTQYF

v_call: TRBV12-3/TRBV12-4
j_call: TRBJ1-2
cdr3_aa: CASSLAGGTGVGYTF

v_call: TRBV10-3
j_call: TRBJ1-1
cdr3_aa: CAISGDRGVVTEAFF

v_call: TRBV7-9
j_call: TRBJ2-1
cdr3_aa: CASSQLAGGHNEQFF

v_call: TRBV28
j_call: TRBJ1-2
cdr3_aa: CASSLVGQGGYTF

v_call: TRBV7-9
j_call: TRBJ1-3
cdr3_aa: CASSGQGAGNTIYF

v_call: TRBV7-3
j_call: TRBJ2-3
cdr3_aa: CASSHSRNTDTQYF

v_call: TRBV10-3
j_call: TRBJ2-3
cdr3_aa: CAISESASPGTDTQYF

v_call: TRBV4-1
j_call: TRBJ2-7
cdr3_aa: CASSQVERVQQYF

v_call: TRBV6-5
j_call: TRBJ1-5
cdr3_aa: CASSYGTGLNQPQHF

v_call: TRBV5-1
j_call: TRBJ1-1
cdr3_aa: CASSLGGNEAFF

v_call: TRBV20-1
j_call: TRBJ1-1
cdr3_aa: CSGNRDGTEAFF

v_call: TRBV12-3/TRBV12-4
j_call: TRBJ2-2
cdr3_aa: CASSGRQLTGELFF

v_call: TRBV7-6
j_call: TRBJ2-3
cdr3_aa: CASSLARWYTQYF

v_call: TRBV7-9
j_call: TRBJ2-4
cdr3_aa: CASSHYVGGGKNIQYF

v_call: TRBV5-6
j_call: TRBJ2-5
cdr3_aa: CASSLSGRAGQTQYF

v_call: TRBV9
j_call: TRBJ1-3
cdr3_aa: CASSASGRWDTIYF

v_call: TRBV6-2/TRBV6-3
j_call: TRBJ1-2
cdr3_aa: CASSSRDTEPYGYTF

v_call: TRBV7-2
j_call: TRBJ2-7
cdr3_aa: CASSFRTSVTSEQYF

v_call: TRBV7-9
j_call: TRBJ1-4
cdr3_aa: CASSRGPREPLAKLFF

v_call: TRBV6-1
j_call: TRBJ1-5
cdr3_aa: CASREEQGRRQPQHF

v_call: TRBV10-3
j_call: TRBJ2-2
cdr3_aa: CAISEGQGRFDLAGELFF

v_call: TRBV6-2/TRBV6-3
j_call: TRBJ2-3
cdr3_aa: CASSFSALGNTQYF

v_call: TRBV6-1
j_call: TRBJ1-3
cdr3_aa: CASSDRGNSGNTIYF

v_call: TRBV12-3/TRBV12-4
j_call: TRBJ1-3
cdr3_aa: CASSFLGKGNTIYF